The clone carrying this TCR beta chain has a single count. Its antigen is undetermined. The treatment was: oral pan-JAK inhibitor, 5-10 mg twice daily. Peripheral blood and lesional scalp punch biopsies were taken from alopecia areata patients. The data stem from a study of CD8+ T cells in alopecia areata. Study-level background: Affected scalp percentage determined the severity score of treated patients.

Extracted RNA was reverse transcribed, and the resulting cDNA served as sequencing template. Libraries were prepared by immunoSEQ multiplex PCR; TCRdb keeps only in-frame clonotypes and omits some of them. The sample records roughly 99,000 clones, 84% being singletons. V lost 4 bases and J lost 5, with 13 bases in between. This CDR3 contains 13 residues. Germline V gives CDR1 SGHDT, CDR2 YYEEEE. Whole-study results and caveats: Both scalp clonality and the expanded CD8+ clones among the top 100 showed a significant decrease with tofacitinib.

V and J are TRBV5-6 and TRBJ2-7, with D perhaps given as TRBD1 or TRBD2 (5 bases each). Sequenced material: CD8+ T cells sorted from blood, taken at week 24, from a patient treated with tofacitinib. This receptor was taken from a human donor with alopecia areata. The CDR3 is CASSTGRTNEQYF. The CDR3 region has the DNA TGTGCCAGCAGCACGGGGCGGACCAACGAGCAGTACTTC.